This TCR beta chain was profiled in a study of Graves' ophthalmopathy and Graves' hyperthyroidism. Absence of ophthalmopathy within 18 months of follow-up defined stable hyperthyroidism. For repertoire sequencing, the TCR beta CDR3 regions were amplified from RNA transcripts. RT-PCR with HTBI primers came first, then second-round multiplex PCR. MiXCR, applied by TCRdb to the multiplex PCR reads, yields one record per CDR3 protein. Of hundreds of thousands of distinct CDR3 sequences in the sample, 22% were seen once. This clonotype was counted many times. The receptor's source is a woman between 18 and 29 years old with stable Graves' hyperthyroidism. Some clones in this sample may be carry-over from other donors' samples. Sequencing used peripheral blood.

This chain's CDR3 is CASSLGWDTTYEQYF. The CDR3 nucleotides read TGTGCCAGCAGCTTGGGATGGGACACAACCTACGAGCAGTACTTC. The rearrangement uses TRBV11-1 and TRBJ2-7; D might be TRBD1 (6 bases). Germline V lookup: CDR1 SGHAT, CDR2 FQDESV (reference sequence). The V and J ends lost 3 bases and 2 bases respectively, with 14 bases between them. This CDR3 contains 15 residues.